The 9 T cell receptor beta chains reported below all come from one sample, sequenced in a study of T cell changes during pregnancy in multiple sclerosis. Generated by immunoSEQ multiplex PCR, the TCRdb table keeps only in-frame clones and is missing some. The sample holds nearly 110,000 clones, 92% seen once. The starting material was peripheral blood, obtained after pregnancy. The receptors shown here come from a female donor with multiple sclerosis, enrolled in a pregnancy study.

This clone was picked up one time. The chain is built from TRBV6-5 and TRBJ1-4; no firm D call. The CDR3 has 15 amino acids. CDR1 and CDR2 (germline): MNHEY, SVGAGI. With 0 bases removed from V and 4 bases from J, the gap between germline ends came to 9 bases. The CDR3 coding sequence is TGTGCCAGCAGTTACTCGAAGAACTATAATGAAAAACTGTTTTTT. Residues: CASSYSKNYNEKLFF.

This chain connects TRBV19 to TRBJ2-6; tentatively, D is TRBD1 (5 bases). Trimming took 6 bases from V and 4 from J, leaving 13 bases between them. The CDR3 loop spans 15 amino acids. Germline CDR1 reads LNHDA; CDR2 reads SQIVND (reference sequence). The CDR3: CASRKGLVGANVLTF. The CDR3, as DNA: TGTGCCAGTAGAAAGGGGCTGGTAGGGGCCAACGTCCTGACTTTC. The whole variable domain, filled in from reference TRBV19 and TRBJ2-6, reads DGGITQSPKYLFRKEGQNVTLSCEQNLNHDAMYWYRQDPGQGLRLIYYSQIVNDFQKGDIAEGYSVSREKKESFPLTVTSAQKNPTAFYLCASRKGLVGANVLTFGAGSRLTVL.

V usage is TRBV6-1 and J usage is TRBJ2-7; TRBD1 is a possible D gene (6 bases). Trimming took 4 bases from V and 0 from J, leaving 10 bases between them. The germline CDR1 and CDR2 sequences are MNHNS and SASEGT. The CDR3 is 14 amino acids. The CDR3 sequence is CASSGNRVSYEQYF. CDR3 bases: TGTGCCAGCAGTGGGAACAGGGTCTCCTACGAGCAGTACTTC.

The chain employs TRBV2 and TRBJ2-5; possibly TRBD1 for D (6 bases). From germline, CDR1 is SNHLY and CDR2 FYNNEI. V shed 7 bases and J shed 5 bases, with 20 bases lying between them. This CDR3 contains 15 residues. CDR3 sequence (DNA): TGTGCCAGCATGGAGAAAGGGCAGGGGTGGGAGACCCAGTACTTC. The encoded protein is CASMEKGQGWETQYF.

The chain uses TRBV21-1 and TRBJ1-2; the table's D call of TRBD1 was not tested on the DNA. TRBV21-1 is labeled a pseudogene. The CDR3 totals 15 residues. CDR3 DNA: TGTGCCAGCCCAACGGCTAACAGGGTGCACTGGGGCTACACCTTC. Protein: CASPTANRVHWGYTF.

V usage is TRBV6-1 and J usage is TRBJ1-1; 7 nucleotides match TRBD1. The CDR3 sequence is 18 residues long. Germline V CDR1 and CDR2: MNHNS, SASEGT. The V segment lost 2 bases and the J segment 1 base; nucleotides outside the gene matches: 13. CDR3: CASSEIWPGTDRNTEAFF. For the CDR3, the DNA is TGTGCCAGCAGTGAAATCTGGCCCGGGACAGACCGGAACACTGAAGCTTTCTTT.

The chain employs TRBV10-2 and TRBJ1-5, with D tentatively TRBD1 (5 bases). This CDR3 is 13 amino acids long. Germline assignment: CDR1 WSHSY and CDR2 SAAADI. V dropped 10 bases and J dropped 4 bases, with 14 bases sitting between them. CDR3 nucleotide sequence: TGCGCCACCTATGGAGGGGCGAATCAGCCCCAGCATTTT. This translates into CATYGGANQPQHF.

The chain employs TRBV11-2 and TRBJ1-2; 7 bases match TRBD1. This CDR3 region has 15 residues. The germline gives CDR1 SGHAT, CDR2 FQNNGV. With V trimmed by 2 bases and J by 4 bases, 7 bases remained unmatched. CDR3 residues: CASSLNRDRIYGYTF. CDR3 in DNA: TGTGCCAGCAGCTTAAACCGGGACAGAATCTATGGCTACACCTTC.

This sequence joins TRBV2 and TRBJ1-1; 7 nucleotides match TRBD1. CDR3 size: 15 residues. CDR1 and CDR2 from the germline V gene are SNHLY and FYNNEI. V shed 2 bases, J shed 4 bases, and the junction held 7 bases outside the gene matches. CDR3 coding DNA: TGTGCCAGCAGTGAAAGGGGGCAGGAGCGCACTGAAGCTTTCTTT. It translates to CASSERGQERTEAFF.